The clone carrying this TCR beta chain was counted many times. Its specificity is unknown. The CDR3 is made up of 12 amino acids. CDR1 and CDR2 (germline): SQVTM, ANQGSEA. V gave up 1 base and J gave up 7 bases, with 10 bases separating them. This sample is drawn from a study of human T cells and chemical hapten exposure. Study as a whole: From small differences in pooled library volume came most of the variation in per-sample TCR yields. Study-wide points: No alteration of TCRs above 1 in 1000 frequency was seen with DPC sensitization.

Unseparated into fractions, whole blood served as the source from which total RNA was extracted. Library preparation tagged each individual cDNA molecule with a unique molecular identifier. As handled by the study authors: Sequenced samples showed a median of approximately 100,000 TCRs each, with counts running from roughly 23,000 to 700,000. One entry per CDR3 protein, called by TCRdb with MiXCR from the 5' RACE reads. TCRdb's processing, not the study's, gives the V and J calls here. The data contain 150,000 or so distinct CDR3 sequences, 3.5% to 5% of them singletons. The rearrangement joins TRBV29-1 to TRBJ2-5, with D possibly matching TRBD2 (6 bases). The origin of this receptor is a female donor in good health. The CDR3 reads CSVEAPGGTQYF. As DNA, the CDR3 is TGCAGCGTTGAAGCCCCCGGGGGGACCCAGTACTTC.